This T cell receptor beta chain comes out of a study of T cells after yellow fever vaccination. Regarding the study as a whole: After the booster, 96% of CD4 and approximately 87% of CD8 primary-response clones were re-detected.

Researchers made TCR cDNA using 5'RACE template switching, and this step added a universal primer site and UMIs. TCRdb fed the 5' RACE reads into MiXCR, producing one record per CDR3 protein. Altogether hundreds of thousands of distinct CDR3 sequences are present, about an eighth being singletons, with the ten largest covering roughly 3.1%. The CDR3 has 12 residues. The V and J ends lost 2 bases and 6 bases, in that order; junction bases with no gene match: 0. This clonotype was seen more than once but under ten times. The target antigen is unknown. This clonotype originated in a man aged 18 to 29 who received the YFV17D yellow fever vaccine. Sequencing was performed on CD4+ T cells sorted from PBMCs, taken 15 days after the yellow fever booster vaccination. This chain links TRBV12-3 or TRBV12-4 with TRBJ1-1; 7 bases are shared with TRBD1. CDR3 sequence: CASSLQGAEAFF. The CDR3 nucleotides are TGTGCCAGCAGTTTACAGGGGGCTGAAGCTTTCTTT.